This TCR beta chain was identified during a study of T cells in Graves' hyperthyroidism and ophthalmopathy. Study-wide background: Peripheral blood collection took place at initial diagnosis, before any treatment.

TCR beta CDR3 regions were amplified from RNA. HTBI primers were used for first-round RT-PCR of the TCR CDR3. TCRdb independently ran MiXCR on the multiplex PCR reads; one entry per CDR3 protein. The sample lists a few hundred thousand distinct CDR3 sequences; under 15% were seen once. This CDR3 is built from 17 residues. Germline loops: CDR1 SGHTS, CDR2 YDEGEE. J was trimmed by 0 bases and V by 4 bases; bases with no gene match: 10. An absence of ophthalmopathy progression within 18 months meant stable Graves' hyperthyroidism. Patients were aged 18 to 65, had disease duration under 2 months, and had newly diagnosed hyperthyroidism. In its sample, this clonotype was seen many times.

The TCR comes from a woman aged 25 to 39 with Graves' hyperthyroidism. The material sequenced was blood. The chain has TRBV5-8 and TRBJ2-1, with 7 bases aligning to TRBD1. The CDR3 nucleotides are TGTGCCAGCAGCCCGACAGGGACGGGAAGCTCCTACAATGAGCAGTTCTTC. It specifies CASSPTGTGSSYNEQFF. The complete variable domain, with remaining parts taken from reference TRBV5-8 and TRBJ2-1, reads EAGVTQSPTHLIKTRGQQATLRCSPISGHTSVYWYQQALGLGLQFLLWYDEGEERNRGNFPPRFSGRQFPNYSSELNVNALELEDSALYLCASSPTGTGSSYNEQFFGPGTRLTVL.